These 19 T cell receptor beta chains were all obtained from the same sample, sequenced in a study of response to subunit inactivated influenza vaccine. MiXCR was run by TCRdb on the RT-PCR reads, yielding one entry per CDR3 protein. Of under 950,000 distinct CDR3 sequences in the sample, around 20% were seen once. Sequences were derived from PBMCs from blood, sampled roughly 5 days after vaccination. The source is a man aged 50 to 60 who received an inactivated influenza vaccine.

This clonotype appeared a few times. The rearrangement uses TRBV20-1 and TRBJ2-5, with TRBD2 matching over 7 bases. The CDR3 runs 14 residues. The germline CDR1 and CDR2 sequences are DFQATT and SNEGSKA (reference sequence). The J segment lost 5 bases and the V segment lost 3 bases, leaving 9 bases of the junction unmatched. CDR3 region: CSASRTSYIETQYF. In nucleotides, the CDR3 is TGCAGTGCTAGCCGGACTAGTTATATTGAGACCCAGTACTTC.

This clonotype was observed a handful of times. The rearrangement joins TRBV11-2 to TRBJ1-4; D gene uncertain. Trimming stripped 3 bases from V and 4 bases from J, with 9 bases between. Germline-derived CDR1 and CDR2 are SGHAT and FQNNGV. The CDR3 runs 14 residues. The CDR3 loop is CASSFSFLNEKLFF. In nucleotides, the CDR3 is TGTGCCAGCAGCTTCAGTTTCCTTAATGAAAAACTGTTTTTT.

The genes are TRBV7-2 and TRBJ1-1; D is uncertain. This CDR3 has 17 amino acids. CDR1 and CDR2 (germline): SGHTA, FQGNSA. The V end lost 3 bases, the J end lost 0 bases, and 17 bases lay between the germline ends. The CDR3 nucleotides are TGTGCCAGCAGCTTTCTTCCGTCCGCAGCAATGAACACTGAAGCTTTCTTT. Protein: CASSFLPSAAMNTEAFF.

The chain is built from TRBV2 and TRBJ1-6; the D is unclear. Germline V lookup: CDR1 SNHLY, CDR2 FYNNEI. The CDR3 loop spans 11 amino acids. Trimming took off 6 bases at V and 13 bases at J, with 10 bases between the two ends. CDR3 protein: CASREPGPLHF. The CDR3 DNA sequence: TGTGCCAGCAGGGAGCCGGGCCCCCTCCACTTT.

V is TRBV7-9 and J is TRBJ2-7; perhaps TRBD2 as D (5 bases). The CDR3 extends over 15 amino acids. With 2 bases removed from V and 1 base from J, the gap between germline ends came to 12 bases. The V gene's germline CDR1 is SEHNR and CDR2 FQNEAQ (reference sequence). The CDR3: CASSLFPGLSYEQYF. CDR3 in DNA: TGTGCCAGCAGCTTATTCCCGGGGTTATCCTACGAGCAGTACTTC.

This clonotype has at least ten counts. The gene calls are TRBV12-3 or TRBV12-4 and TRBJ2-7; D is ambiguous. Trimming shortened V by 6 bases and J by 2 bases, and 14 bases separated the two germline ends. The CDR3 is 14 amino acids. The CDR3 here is CASSPAGSTYEQYF. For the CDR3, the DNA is TGTGCCAGCAGCCCCGCCGGTTCTACCTACGAGCAGTACTTC.

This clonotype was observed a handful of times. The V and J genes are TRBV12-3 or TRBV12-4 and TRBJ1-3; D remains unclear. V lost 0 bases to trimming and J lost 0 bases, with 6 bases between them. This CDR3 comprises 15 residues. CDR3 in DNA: TGTGCCAGCAGTTTAGCGCGGAACTCTGGAAACACCATATATTTT. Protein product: CASSLARNSGNTIYF.

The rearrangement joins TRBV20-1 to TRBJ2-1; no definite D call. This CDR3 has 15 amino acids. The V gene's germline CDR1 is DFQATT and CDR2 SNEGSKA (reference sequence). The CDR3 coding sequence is TGCAGCCCCGAAGTGGGCCTCTCAACCAACAATGAGCAGTTCTTC. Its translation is CSPEVGLSTNNEQFF.

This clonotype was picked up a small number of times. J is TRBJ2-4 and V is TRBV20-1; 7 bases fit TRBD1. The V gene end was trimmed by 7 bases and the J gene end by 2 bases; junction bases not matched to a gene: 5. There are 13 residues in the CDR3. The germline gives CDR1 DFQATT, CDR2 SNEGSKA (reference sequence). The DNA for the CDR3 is TGCAGTGTTGAGGGGGCCTCCAAAAACATTCAGTACTTC. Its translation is CSVEGASKNIQYF.

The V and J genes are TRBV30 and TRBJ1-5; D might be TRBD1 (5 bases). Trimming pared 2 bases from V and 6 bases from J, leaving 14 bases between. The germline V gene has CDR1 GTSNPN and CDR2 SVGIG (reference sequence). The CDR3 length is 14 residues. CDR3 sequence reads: CAWSLRGGSQPQHF. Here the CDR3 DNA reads TGTGCCTGGAGTCTCCGTGGGGGAAGTCAGCCCCAGCATTTT.

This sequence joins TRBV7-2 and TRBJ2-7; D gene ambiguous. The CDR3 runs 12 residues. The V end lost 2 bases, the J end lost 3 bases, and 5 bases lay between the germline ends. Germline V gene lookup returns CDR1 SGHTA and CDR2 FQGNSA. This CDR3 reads CASSLSHYEQYF. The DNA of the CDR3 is TGTGCCAGCAGCTTATCCCACTACGAGCAGTACTTC.

CDR3 sequence reads: CASSRQGMYNEQFF. The CDR3 bases are TGTGCCAGCAGCAGACAGGGGATGTACAATGAGCAGTTCTTC. The chain joins TRBV7-9 to TRBJ2-1, with 8 bases identical to TRBD1. This CDR3 is 14 amino acids long. Trimming removed 5 bases from V and 4 bases from J; junction bases left unmatched: 4. Germline V CDR1 and CDR2: SEHNR, FQNEAQ (reference sequence).

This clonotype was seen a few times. Here the CDR3 DNA reads TGTGCCAGCAGCCAAGACAGGGGAGGGGGTGAGCAGTTCTTC. It codes for CASSQDRGGGEQFF. The J gene is TRBJ2-1, the V gene TRBV5-5, with D possibly matching TRBD1 (8 bases). Trimming removed 4 bases from V and 9 bases from J, with 17 bases in between. The germline gives CDR1 SGHKS, CDR2 YYEKEE (reference sequence). The CDR3 runs 14 residues.

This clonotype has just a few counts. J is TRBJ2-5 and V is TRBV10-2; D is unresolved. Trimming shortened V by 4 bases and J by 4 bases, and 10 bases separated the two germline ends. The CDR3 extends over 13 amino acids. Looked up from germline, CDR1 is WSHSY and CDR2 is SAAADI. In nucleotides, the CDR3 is TGCGCCAGCAGTGTAACTACCAGAGAGACCCAGTACTTC. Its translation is CASSVTTRETQYF.

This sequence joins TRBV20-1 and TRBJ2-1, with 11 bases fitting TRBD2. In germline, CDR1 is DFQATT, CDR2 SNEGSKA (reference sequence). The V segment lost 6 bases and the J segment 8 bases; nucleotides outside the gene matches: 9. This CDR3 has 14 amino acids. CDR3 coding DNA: TGCAGTGCGTCCCTAGCGGGAGGTTCCGATGAGCAGTTCTTC. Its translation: CSASLAGGSDEQFF.

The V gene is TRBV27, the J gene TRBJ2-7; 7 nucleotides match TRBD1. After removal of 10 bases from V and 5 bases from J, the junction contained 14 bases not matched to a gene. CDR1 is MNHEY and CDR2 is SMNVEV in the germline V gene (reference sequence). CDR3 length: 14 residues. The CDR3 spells CATQRGGDGHEQYF. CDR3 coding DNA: TGTGCCACCCAAAGAGGGGGCGACGGACACGAGCAGTACTTC.

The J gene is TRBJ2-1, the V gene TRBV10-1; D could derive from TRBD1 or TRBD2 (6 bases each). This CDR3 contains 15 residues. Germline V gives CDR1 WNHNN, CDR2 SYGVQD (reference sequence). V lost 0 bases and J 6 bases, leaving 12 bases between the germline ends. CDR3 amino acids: CASSESRGALNEQFF. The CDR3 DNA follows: TGCGCCAGCAGTGAGTCTAGGGGGGCTCTCAATGAGCAGTTCTTC.

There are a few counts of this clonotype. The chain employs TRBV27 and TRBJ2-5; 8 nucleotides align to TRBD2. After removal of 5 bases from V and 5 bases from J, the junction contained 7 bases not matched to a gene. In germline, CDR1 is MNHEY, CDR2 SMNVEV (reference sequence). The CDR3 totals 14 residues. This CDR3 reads CASSAGLGGETQYF. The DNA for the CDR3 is TGTGCCAGCAGTGCGGGACTAGGGGGGGAGACCCAGTACTTC.

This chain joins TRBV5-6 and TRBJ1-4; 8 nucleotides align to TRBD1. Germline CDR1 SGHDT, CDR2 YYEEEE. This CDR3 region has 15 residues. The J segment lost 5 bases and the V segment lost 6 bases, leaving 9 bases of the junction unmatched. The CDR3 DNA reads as TGTGCCAGCAACCAATTCAGACAGGGGAATGAAAAACTGTTTTTT. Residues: CASNQFRQGNEKLFF.